This entry lists 25 T cell receptor beta chains sequenced from one sample in a study of response to subunit inactivated influenza vaccine. Each CDR3 protein is one row after TCRdb ran MiXCR on the RT-PCR reads. Of 540,000 or so distinct CDR3 sequences listed, 10% to 15% are singletons. Sequences were derived from PBMCs from blood, sampled roughly 45 days after vaccination. These receptors were obtained from a man aged 45-65 years who received an inactivated influenza vaccine.

The chain uses TRBV7-8 and TRBJ2-7, with D possibly TRBD2 on 6 matching bases. The CDR3 runs 18 residues. The V gene lost 1 base and the J gene lost 4 bases, with 23 bases spanning the gap. Germline V lookup: CDR1 SGHVS, CDR2 FQNEAQ. Written as DNA, the CDR3 is TGTGCCAGCAGCTTAGTGATGCCGGGGACTCCTCATCCTTACGAGCAGTACTTC. Its protein product is CASSLVMPGTPHPYEQYF.

This clonotype was counted between two and nine times. A much larger clone is a single base away; this may be a read error. This chain connects TRBV7-3 to TRBJ2-3, with D hard to call. Germline CDR1 reads SGHTA; CDR2 reads FQGTGA. V lost 1 base and J 5 bases, leaving 4 bases between the germline ends. The CDR3 runs to 12 residues. The CDR3 DNA follows: TGTGCCAGCAGCTTAAAAGGAGATACGCAGTATTTT. It specifies CASSLKGDTQYF.

In its sample, this clonotype was seen a few times. The genes are TRBV4-2 and TRBJ2-2; 10 nucleotides agree with TRBD2. V dropped 0 bases and J dropped 7; count of bases not matched to a gene: 5. CDR1 LGHNA and CDR2 YNFKEQ come from the germline V gene. The CDR3 runs to 16 residues. This CDR3 is CASSQDLAGEIGELFF. CDR3 bases: TGTGCCAGCAGCCAAGACCTAGCGGGAGAGATCGGGGAGCTGTTTTTT.

The sample holds a few counts of this clonotype. The rearrangement uses TRBV28 and TRBJ2-3; 11 bases line up with TRBD1. CDR1 and CDR2 from the germline V gene are MDHEN and SYDVKM. Trimming cost V 1 base and J 2 bases; bases outside gene matches: 2. The CDR3 is 16 residues long. The CDR3 nucleotides are TGTGCCAGCAGTTTATCGGGACAGGGGGACACAGATACGCAGTATTTT. As protein: CASSLSGQGDTDTQYF.

This clonotype occurred a few times. The V and J genes are TRBV25-1 and TRBJ1-2; the match to TRBD1 covers 8 bases. J gave up 4 bases and V 5 bases, and 6 bases lay outside the gene matches. The CDR3 length is 14 residues. Germline V lookup: CDR1 MGHDK, CDR2 SYGVNS. The DNA of the CDR3 is TGTGCCAGCAGTCCGGACAGGGAATTCTATGGCTACACCTTC. Protein: CASSPDREFYGYTF.

This clonotype was seen a handful of times. This chain joins TRBV4-1 and TRBJ2-6; D gene ambiguous. This CDR3 region has 18 residues. V dropped 1 base and J dropped 0 bases, with 13 bases sitting between them. Per the germline V gene, CDR1 is MGHRA and CDR2 is YSYEKL. The CDR3 loop reads CASSQAGSWSSGANVLTF. For the CDR3, the DNA is TGCGCCAGCAGCCAAGCCGGCAGTTGGAGCTCTGGGGCCAACGTCCTGACTTTC.

V is TRBV24-1 and J is TRBJ2-5; D gene uncertain. CDR1 and CDR2 (germline): KGHDR, SFDVKD. CDR3 size: 17 residues. The V gene lost 5 bases and the J gene lost 5 bases, with 23 bases spanning the gap. CDR3 in amino acids: CATSVGGRRPAGETQYF. The CDR3, as DNA: TGTGCCACCAGTGTCGGTGGCAGGCGGCCGGCCGGGGAGACCCAGTACTTC.

This clonotype has just a few counts. This chain joins TRBV5-6 and TRBJ1-2; D unresolved. Trimming pared 2 bases from V and 7 bases from J, leaving 18 bases between. Germline V gene data show CDR1 as SGHDT and CDR2 as YYEEEE. The length of the CDR3 is 15 residues. DNA for the CDR3: TGTGCCAGCAGCTTAGGTTCAGGAAATCCAGTTGGCTACACCTTC. This encodes CASSLGSGNPVGYTF.

The V gene is TRBV7-2, the J gene TRBJ2-2; D gene unclear. V was clipped by 5 bases and J by 2 bases, with 12 bases between them. The CDR3 totals 15 residues. The V gene's germline CDR1 is SGHTA and CDR2 FQGNSA. The CDR3 region is CASSPARTNTGELFF. DNA of the CDR3: TGTGCCAGCAGCCCAGCGCGGACCAACACCGGGGAGCTGTTTTTT.

This clonotype has a single count. The chain employs TRBV12-3 or TRBV12-4 and TRBJ2-3; D uncertain. The CDR3 has 16 residues. The V end lost 6 bases, the J end lost 4 bases, and 20 bases lay between the germline ends. The CDR3 DNA follows: TGTGCCAGCAGCGGAGATGAGGTGTCTAGTCCAGATACGCAGTATTTT. Residues: CASSGDEVSSPDTQYF.

This clonotype was detected many times. The V gene is TRBV12-3 or TRBV12-4, the J gene TRBJ2-1; 8 nucleotides agree with TRBD2. V lost 1 base to trimming and J lost 4 bases; unmatched junction nucleotides: 3. CDR3 length: 15 amino acids. The CDR3 here is CASSLGSGVYNEQFF. The CDR3, as DNA: TGTGCCAGCAGTTTAGGTAGCGGGGTATACAATGAGCAGTTCTTC.

In this sample, this clonotype turned up a few times. This chain uses TRBV29-1 with TRBJ2-7; D is unclear. The CDR3 covers 14 residues. CDR1 and CDR2 from the germline V gene are SQVTM and ANQGSEA. Deletions cut 1 base from V and 2 bases from J, with 12 bases between. The CDR3 region is CSVEVYALTYEQYF. The CDR3, as DNA: TGCAGCGTTGAAGTCTATGCCCTAACCTACGAGCAGTACTTC.

There are many counts of this clonotype. The chain couples TRBV4-3 to TRBJ2-7; D is possibly TRBD2 (6 bases). The CDR3 loop spans 15 amino acids. Germline V CDR1 and CDR2: LGHNA, YSLEER. The V gene lost 0 bases and the J gene lost 0 bases, with 9 bases spanning the gap. For the CDR3, the DNA is TGCGCCAGCAGCCAAGAAGGCGGGAACTCCTACGAGCAGTACTTC. Amino acid sequence: CASSQEGGNSYEQYF.

The gene calls are TRBV9 and TRBJ1-5, with a possible D match to TRBD1 (6 bases). The CDR3 is 15 amino acids. The germline gives CDR1 SGDLS, CDR2 YYNGEE. With 4 bases removed from V and 4 bases from J, the gap between germline ends came to 15 bases. The CDR3 loop reads CASSPLPGANQPQHF. The CDR3 DNA reads TGTGCCAGCAGCCCACTACCGGGGGCGAATCAGCCCCAGCATTTT.

This clonotype has ten or more counts. The chain is built from TRBV29-1 and TRBJ2-5; D unresolved. Germline V gene lookup returns CDR1 SQVTM and CDR2 ANQGSEA. The CDR3 totals 11 residues. The V and J ends lost 2 bases and 4 bases respectively, with 5 bases between them. In DNA form, the CDR3 reads TGCAGCGTTGAAAAAGGAGAGACCCAGTACTTC. This codes for CSVEKGETQYF.

In this sample, this clonotype turned up a few times. The chain couples TRBV25-1 to TRBJ2-1; TRBD2 agrees at 15 bases. The CDR3 spans 16 residues. CDR1 is MGHDK and CDR2 is SYGVNS in the germline V gene. J was trimmed by 4 bases and V by 6 bases; bases with no gene match: 4. CDR3 DNA: TGTGCCAGCAGAGGGACTAGCGGGAGGTCATACAATGAGCAGTTCTTC. Translated, it gives CASRGTSGRSYNEQFF.

This clonotype was detected ten times or more. The genes are TRBV6-2 or TRBV6-3 and TRBJ2-1; 9 positions agree with TRBD1. This CDR3 spans 19 amino acids. CDR1 and CDR2 (germline): MNHEY, SVGEGT. V was pared by 0 bases and J by 7 bases, with 16 bases of the junction left unmatched. CDR3 residues: CASSYSISSGTGYKNEQFF. In nucleotides, the CDR3 is TGTGCCAGCAGTTACTCCATCTCTTCCGGGACAGGGTATAAGAATGAGCAGTTCTTC.

This clonotype was counted between two and nine times. This chain uses TRBV7-3 with TRBJ2-2; perhaps TRBD1 as D (6 bases). The CDR3 runs to 16 residues. Germline V gene sequence: CDR1 SGHTA, CDR2 FQGTGA. The V end lost 0 bases, the J end lost 6 bases, and 14 bases lay between the germline ends. CDR3 residues: CASSLTAQGDAGELFF. The CDR3 nucleotides read TGTGCCAGCAGCTTAACCGCACAGGGTGATGCCGGGGAGCTGTTTTTT.

This clonotype has only a few counts. V is TRBV7-9 and J is TRBJ1-2; possibly TRBD1 for D (6 bases). CDR1 and CDR2 from the germline V gene are SEHNR and FQNEAQ (reference sequence). V was pared by 3 bases and J by 2 bases, with 13 bases between. The CDR3 sequence is 15 residues long. The CDR3 spells CASSFRGGGNYGYTF. The DNA of the CDR3 is TGTGCCAGCAGCTTTCGTGGGGGCGGAAACTATGGCTACACCTTC.

In this sample, this clonotype turned up a few times. The chain uses TRBV18 and TRBJ2-1, with 11 positions matching TRBD2. V lost 2 bases and J lost 0; bases outside the gene matches: 12. The V gene's germline CDR1 is KGHSH and CDR2 LQKENI. The CDR3 totals 20 residues. CDR3 region: CASSPRLAGTTFVSYNEQFF. In DNA, the CDR3 is TGTGCCAGCTCACCAAGACTAGCGGGGACTACCTTTGTCTCCTACAATGAGCAGTTCTTC.

This rearrangement joins TRBV5-1 to TRBJ1-1, with D uncertain. V dropped 1 base and J dropped 0 bases, with 10 bases sitting between them. The CDR3 spans 15 residues. CDR1 and CDR2 from the germline V gene are SGHRS and YFSETQ. The CDR3 here is CASSLSGTLNTEAFF. The CDR3, as DNA: TGCGCCAGCAGCTTGTCCGGCACCCTGAACACTGAAGCTTTCTTT.

This clonotype has just a few counts. The rearrangement links TRBV7-9 to TRBJ2-3, with 7 bases matching TRBD2. CDR3 size: 16 residues. V lost 6 bases to trimming and J lost 4 bases; unmatched junction nucleotides: 13. Germline V gene lookup returns CDR1 SEHNR and CDR2 FQNEAQ (reference sequence). This chain's CDR3 is CASRKVFAGEADTQYF. CDR3 nucleotide sequence: TGTGCCAGCAGGAAGGTATTTGCGGGAGAGGCAGATACGCAGTATTTT.

DNA of the CDR3: TGTGCCAGCAGATCGGGAGAGACCCAGTACTTC. Amino acid sequence: CASRSGETQYF. V gene TRBV28 combines with J gene TRBJ2-5; D gene ambiguous. Trimming pared 6 bases from V and 4 bases from J, leaving 6 bases between. Germline CDR1 reads MDHEN; CDR2 reads SYDVKM. The CDR3 runs 11 residues.

The chain employs TRBV20-1 and TRBJ2-3; 9 nucleotides align to TRBD1. This CDR3 has 14 residues. Germline lookup yields CDR1 DFQATT and CDR2 SNEGSKA (reference sequence). DNA of the CDR3: TGCAGCACGACCGGGACAGGGTTCCCAGATACGCAGTATTTT. This gives the protein CSTTGTGFPDTQYF.

The rearrangement uses TRBV11-2 and TRBJ2-2; TRBD1 is a possible D gene (6 bases). The CDR3 has 17 residues. Germline V gives CDR1 SGHAT, CDR2 FQNNGV. Trimming took 5 bases from V and 4 from J, leaving 20 bases between them. CDR3: CASSIGATGSRTGELFF. The CDR3 region has the DNA TGTGCCAGCAGCATAGGGGCCACAGGGTCGCGCACCGGGGAGCTGTTTTTT. The whole variable domain, remainder taken from reference TRBV11-2 and TRBJ2-2, is EAGVAQSPRYKIIEKRQSVAFWCNPISGHATLYWYQQILGQGPKLLIQFQNNGVVDDSQLPKDRFSAERLKGVDSTLKIQPAKLEDSAVYLCASSIGATGSRTGELFFGEGSRLTVL.